This TCR beta chain originates from a study of CD4 T cells in relation to SARS-CoV-2 and coronaviruses. For the study at large: PBMCs were cultured with antigen for nine to eleven days before TCR beta sequencing. General study results and limits: No donor gave both pre-pandemic and post-infection samples. In around three fifths of donors, memory CD4+ clonotypes crossrecognized SARS-CoV-2 and at least one common cold coronavirus spike.

About this clone itself: Its specificity is not known.

The unexposed donors gave CD4+ T cells in about 2011-2018, prior to COVID-19. Isolation of CD4+ T cells took place after roughly nine days in culture. Cells permitting, SARS-CoV-2 S/N and four cold-coronavirus spikes were tested on unexposed-donor CD4+ T cells. CDR1 is GTSNPN and CDR2 is SVGIG in the germline V gene (reference sequence). V was pared by 0 bases and J by 7 bases, with 12 bases between. The CDR3 is 13 amino acids. Sequencing was performed with immunoSEQ multiplex PCR; in TCRdb, only in-frame clones are kept and a portion is missing. The table shows 20,000 to 25,000 clones, with roughly 69% occurring only once.

This sequence joins TRBV30 and TRBJ1-2, with a tentative D call TRBD1 (5 bases). The specimen sequenced was CD4+ T cells from PBMCs, cultured in vitro. This receptor was taken from a human donor in good health. Written as DNA, the CDR3 is TGTGCCTGGAGTGTACTGGGGGGTAGTGGCTACACCTTC. Protein: CAWSVLGGSGYTF.